The 32 T cell receptor beta chains below were found in one sample sequenced in a study of CD8 T cells in ankylosing spondylitis. TCRdb called the 5' RACE reads again in MiXCR, with one record for every CDR3 protein. Of about 150,000 distinct CDR3 sequences listed, 44% are singletons. The specimen was synovial fluid, either unsorted or a sorted T cell fraction (not recorded which). Every receptor here comes from a male donor with ankylosing spondylitis.

By share, this clonotype counts as medium-sized. This chain connects TRBV6-1 to TRBJ2-1; TRBD1 agrees at 10 bases. Trimming removed 4 bases from V and 9 bases from J; junction bases left unmatched: 6. From germline, CDR1 is MNHNS and CDR2 SASEGT. CDR3 length: 14 residues. CDR3 loop: CASSGSGTGVEQFF. In DNA form, the CDR3 reads TGTGCCAGCAGTGGATCCGGGACAGGGGTTGAGCAGTTCTTC.

The rearrangement joins TRBV6-4 to TRBJ2-3; D is tentatively TRBD1 or TRBD2 (6 bases each). The CDR3 consists of 16 residues. Trimming left V 0 bases short and J 1 base short, with 11 bases between. Germline V gene sequence: CDR1 MRHNA, CDR2 SNTAGT. The CDR3 nucleotides read TGTGCCAGCAGTGACTCGAGGGGGGCTGGCACAGATACGCAGTATTTT. It specifies CASSDSRGAGTDTQYF.

This clonotype showed up just a few times. CDR3 in amino acids: CASSPRWATNEKLFF. The CDR3 DNA is TGTGCCAGCAGCCCCCGTTGGGCAACTAATGAAAAACTGTTTTTT. V usage is TRBV7-3 and J usage is TRBJ1-4; D gene uncertain. Trimming removed 5 bases from V and 0 bases from J, with 10 bases in between. This CDR3 comprises 15 residues. Germline V CDR1 and CDR2: SGHTA, FQGTGA. The variable domain in full, with the rest retrieved from reference TRBV7-3 and TRBJ1-4, is GAGVSQTPSNKVTEKGKYVELRCDPISGHTALYWYRQSLGQGPEFLIYFQGTGAADDSGLPNDRFFAVRPEGSVSTLKIQRTERGDSAVYLCASSPRWATNEKLFFGSGTQLSVL.

This clonotype has just a few counts. The gene calls are TRBV12-3 or TRBV12-4 and TRBJ2-1; D gene ambiguous. V was pared by 5 bases and J by 5 bases, with 22 bases between. The CDR3 loop spans 17 amino acids. This CDR3 reads CASSPPACAPSDNEQFF. The CDR3 coding sequence is TGTGCCAGCAGTCCGCCTGCTTGTGCCCCCTCGGACAATGAGCAGTTCTTC.

In its sample, this clonotype was seen many times. The chain has TRBV5-1 and TRBJ2-7; the match to TRBD1 covers 10 bases. The CDR3 runs 17 residues. CDR1 SGHRS and CDR2 YFSETQ come from the germline V gene. V gave up 0 bases and J gave up 4 bases; unmatched junction bases: 10. Here the CDR3 reads CASSLGGSGQGVYEQYF. In DNA, the CDR3 is TGCGCCAGCAGCTTGGGGGGGTCTGGACAGGGGGTATACGAGCAGTACTTC.

CDR3 in amino acids: CASSWRASGSTDTQYF. CDR3 sequence (DNA): TGCGCCAGCAGCTGGAGGGCTAGCGGGTCCACAGATACGCAGTATTTT. This sequence joins TRBV5-1 and TRBJ2-3; 8 bases agree with TRBD2. Trimming took 3 bases from V and 2 from J; bases not matched to a gene: 8. Germline CDR1 and CDR2: SGHRS and YFSETQ. The CDR3 runs to 16 residues.

A few counts support this clonotype. This chain links TRBV12-3 or TRBV12-4 with TRBJ1-1; D might be TRBD1 (6 bases). Trimming stripped 5 bases from V and 5 bases from J, with 9 bases between. This CDR3 contains 12 residues. The CDR3, as DNA: TGTGCCAGCAGTGCCGGGACAACTGAAGCTTTCTTT. This gives the protein CASSAGTTEAFF.

The V call is TRBV29-1, the J call TRBJ1-1, with 7 bases that match TRBD1. Per the germline V gene, CDR1 is SQVTM and CDR2 is ANQGSEA. The CDR3 loop spans 13 amino acids. Losses at the gene ends were 3 bases for V and 5 bases for J; bases not matched to a gene: 6. CDR3 sequence: CSVERGLWTEAFF. In nucleotides, the CDR3 is TGCAGCGTTGAGAGGGGGCTATGGACTGAAGCTTTCTTT. The full variable domain, rest sourced from reference TRBV29-1 and TRBJ1-1, is SAVISQKPSRDICQRGTSLTIQCQVDSQVTMMFWYRQQPGQSLTLIATANQGSEATYESGFVIDKFPISRPNLTFSTLTVSNMSPEDSSIYLCSVERGLWTEAFFGQGTRLTVV.

This clonotype was counted between two and nine times. V gene TRBV6-4 combines with J gene TRBJ2-3; 12 bases align to TRBD2. Germline V gives CDR1 MRHNA, CDR2 SNTAGT. There are 16 residues in the CDR3. V trimming: 7 bases; J trimming: 4 bases; junction bases outside the gene matches: 9. CDR3 sequence (DNA): TGTGCCAGCAAGAGGACTAGCGGGACTCCCGCAGATACGCAGTATTTT. It encodes CASKRTSGTPADTQYF.

V usage is TRBV20-1 and J usage is TRBJ1-3, with a possible D match to TRBD1 (6 bases). Germline V lookup: CDR1 DFQATT, CDR2 SNEGSKA (reference sequence). The CDR3 totals 17 residues. Trimming removed 3 bases from V and 4 bases from J, with 22 bases in between. The CDR3 here is CSARTGWVQGYGNTIYF. The CDR3 coding sequence is TGCAGTGCTAGGACAGGTTGGGTGCAAGGTTACGGAAACACCATATATTTT.

The rearrangement links TRBV5-1 to TRBJ1-1; 7 bases fit TRBD1. J lost 5 bases, V lost 0 bases, and 7 bases had no gene match. CDR1 is SGHRS, CDR2 YFSETQ, per germline. The CDR3 has 15 amino acids. The CDR3 region has the DNA TGCGCCAGCAGCTTGGATGCAGGGGGAGGAACTGAAGCTTTCTTT. Translated: CASSLDAGGGTEAFF.

This chain connects TRBV12-3 or TRBV12-4 to TRBJ1-5; D is ambiguous. The CDR3 is 12 amino acids. Trimming took off 3 bases at V and 6 bases at J, with 6 bases between the two ends. The CDR3 here is CASSFWGQPQHF. CDR3 nucleotides: TGTGCCAGCAGTTTCTGGGGTCAGCCCCAGCATTTT.

V usage is TRBV10-3 and J usage is TRBJ2-7; no clear D. V lost 10 bases to trimming and J lost 3 bases, with 22 bases between them. The CDR3 runs 15 residues. CDR1 and CDR2 (germline): ENHRY, SYGVKD. The CDR3 sequence: CATRRRVVRRYEQYF. CDR3 DNA: TGTGCCACCAGACGCCGGGTAGTAAGACGCTACGAGCAGTACTTC.

Concerning this clonotype: One end of the junction varies from germline; a read error may be responsible. V gene TRBV4-3 combines with J gene TRBJ2-5, with D perhaps TRBD2 (6 bases). Germline CDR1 reads LGHNA; CDR2 reads YSLEER. The CDR3 covers 15 residues. CDR3 in amino acids: CASSQDTRRGRPWSF. CDR3 nucleotides: TGCGCCAGCAGCCAAGATACGAGGAGGGGCCGACCGTGGTCTTTC.

The rearrangement joins TRBV6-5 to TRBJ2-1, with 11 positions matching TRBD1. CDR1 MNHEY and CDR2 SVGAGI come from the germline V gene. The ends lost 2 bases at V and 2 bases at J; junction bases unmatched: 8. The CDR3 runs to 18 residues. The CDR3 is CASSYARDRGAAYNEQFF. CDR3 DNA sequence: TGTGCCAGCAGTTACGCCCGGGACAGGGGGGCAGCCTACAATGAGCAGTTCTTC.

The chain has TRBV6-6 and TRBJ2-5; the D gene is possibly TRBD2 (7 bases). V was pared by 8 bases and J by 4 bases, with 14 bases between. This CDR3 is built from 13 residues. Per the germline V gene, CDR1 is MNHNY and CDR2 is SVGAGI (reference sequence). CDR3 DNA sequence: TGTGCCAGCTTCAGGGGAGGGGGAGAGACCCAGTACTTC. This sequence encodes CASFRGGGETQYF.

V usage is TRBV12-3 or TRBV12-4 and J usage is TRBJ2-7; D not certain. The CDR3 is 13 residues long. V was cut by 3 bases and J by 3 bases, with 9 bases left in between. The CDR3, as DNA: TGTGCCAGCAGTTTTCTCACCAACTACGAGCAGTACTTC. It translates to CASSFLTNYEQYF.

There are many counts of this clonotype. The chain has TRBV30 and TRBJ1-2; D gene ambiguous. V was trimmed by 5 bases and J by 5 bases, leaving 12 bases between them. Germline CDR1 and CDR2: GTSNPN and SVGIG (reference sequence). This CDR3 is built from 12 residues. The CDR3 loop reads CAWAGREYGYTF. The CDR3 nucleotides are TGTGCCTGGGCCGGACGGGAGTATGGCTACACCTTC.

This clonotype appeared a few times. The rearrangement joins TRBV10-3 to TRBJ2-7; D possibly corresponds to TRBD1 (6 bases). CDR1 and CDR2 (germline): ENHRY, SYGVKD. V lost 11 bases and J lost 5, with 22 bases in between. This CDR3 has 14 amino acids. The DNA of the CDR3 is TGTGCCGCCGGACGGTGGTACAGGGCCCACGAGCAGTACTTC. Translated: CAAGRWYRAHEQYF.

This clonotype was seen a few times. This sequence joins TRBV12-3 or TRBV12-4 and TRBJ1-2; TRBD1 agrees at 11 bases. This CDR3 comprises 14 residues. V lost 5 bases and J lost 3; bases outside the gene matches: 2. CDR3 residues: CASSRDRGYYGYTF. CDR3 nucleotide sequence: TGTGCCAGCAGTCGGGACAGGGGGTACTATGGCTACACCTTC.

This clonotype was recorded at least ten times. The chain has TRBV7-9 and TRBJ2-7; D is uncertain. The V gene's germline CDR1 is SEHNR and CDR2 FQNEAQ (reference sequence). This CDR3 has 12 amino acids. V was cut by 4 bases and J by 6 bases, with 10 bases left in between. The CDR3 nucleotides read TGTGCCAGCAGCTCGCCTCAAAGCGAGCAGTACTTC. It codes for CASSSPQSEQYF.

This clonotype was recorded many times. The chain's CDR3 is CASSDETGGVGEQFF. The CDR3, as DNA: TGTGCCAGCAGTGACGAGACAGGGGGCGTGGGGGAGCAGTTCTTC. This chain connects TRBV6-4 to TRBJ2-1; 10 bases align to TRBD1. The V gene's germline CDR1 is MRHNA and CDR2 SNTAGT. The junction had 8 bases not matched to a gene; V was cut back by 2 bases and J by 10 bases. The CDR3 consists of 15 residues.

The rearrangement joins TRBV6-5 to TRBJ2-1; 8 nucleotides match TRBD2. The CDR3 loop spans 14 amino acids. Germline CDR1 is MNHEY and CDR2 is SVGAGI. J lost 7 bases, V lost 1 base, and 3 bases had no gene match. The CDR3 bases are TGTGCCAGCAGTTACTTAGGACTAGCAAATGAGCAGTTCTTC. It yields the protein CASSYLGLANEQFF.

In DNA, the CDR3 is TGTGCCAGCAGTTTGGCACAGGGCATCCAGCCCCAGCATTTT. The encoded protein is CASSLAQGIQPQHF. The chain uses TRBV12-3 or TRBV12-4 and TRBJ1-5; the D gene is possibly TRBD1 (6 bases). Trimming shortened V by 3 bases and J by 7 bases, and 13 bases separated the two germline ends. The CDR3 consists of 14 residues.

This clonotype was counted between two and nine times. V gene TRBV20-1 combines with J gene TRBJ2-1; TRBD1 agrees at 7 bases. The ends lost 0 bases at V and 4 bases at J; junction bases unmatched: 12. This CDR3 comprises 17 residues. Germline V CDR1 and CDR2: DFQATT, SNEGSKA (reference sequence). CDR3 DNA: TGCAGTGCTAGAGAAGAGGGGGCGCCGGTTTGGTACAATGAGCAGTTCTTC. Translated, it gives CSAREEGAPVWYNEQFF.

The chain joins TRBV4-1 to TRBJ1-1; D is undetermined. The CDR3 runs 14 residues. Trimming removed 0 bases from V and 0 bases from J, with 5 bases in between. Germline CDR1 is MGHRA and CDR2 is YSYEKL. The CDR3 sequence: CASSQDQVNTEAFF. The CDR3 coding sequence is TGCGCCAGCAGCCAAGATCAGGTGAACACTGAAGCTTTCTTT.

V usage is TRBV5-5 and J usage is TRBJ2-2; tentatively, D is TRBD2 (5 bases). This CDR3 comprises 14 residues. Germline loops: CDR1 SGHKS, CDR2 YYEKEE (reference sequence). Trimming took 1 base from V and 7 from J, leaving 11 bases between them. Written as DNA, the CDR3 is TGTGCCAGCAGCTTGACGGGAACCCGCGGGGAGCTGTTTTTT. It yields the protein CASSLTGTRGELFF. Complete variable domain (other parts from reference TRBV5-5 and TRBJ2-2): DAGVTQSPTHLIKTRGQQVTLRCSPISGHKSVSWYQQVLGQGPQFIFQYYEKEERGRGNFPDRFSARQFPNYSSELNVNALLLGDSALYLCASSLTGTRGELFFGEGSRLTVL.

The chain links TRBV6-6 to TRBJ1-2; D remains unclear. The CDR3 runs to 11 residues. Germline V CDR1 and CDR2: MNHNY, SVGAGI (reference sequence). The V and J ends lost 6 bases and 7 bases respectively, with 9 bases between them. In DNA, the CDR3 is TGTGCCAGCAGGGTCGTAGGTGGCTACACCTTC. The encoded protein is CASRVVGGYTF.

This clonotype was seen only once. J is TRBJ2-3 and V is TRBV2, with D tentatively TRBD1 (6 bases). V was trimmed by 10 bases and J by 1 base, leaving 15 bases between them. Germline V CDR1 and CDR2: SNHLY, FYNNEI. The CDR3 is 14 residues long. The CDR3 bases are TGTGCCACCGACCTACGACAGGGCACAGATACGCAGTATTTT. Protein sequence: CATDLRQGTDTQYF.

The chain is built from TRBV7-9 and TRBJ2-7; D perhaps matches TRBD1 (5 bases). Trimming took 8 bases from V and 4 from J, leaving 18 bases between them. The CDR3 runs 14 residues. Germline V CDR1 and CDR2: SEHNR, FQNEAQ (reference sequence). The CDR3 DNA is TGTGCCAGCCGCCGAGGAACAGGCCCATACGAGCAGTACTTC. Protein: CASRRGTGPYEQYF.

This chain uses TRBV28 with TRBJ2-5; 10 bases match TRBD2. The germline gives CDR1 MDHEN, CDR2 SYDVKM. J was trimmed by 2 bases and V by 6 bases; bases with no gene match: 6. CDR3 length: 15 residues. Here the CDR3 reads CASSPRTSGQETQYF. Written as DNA, the CDR3 is TGTGCCAGCAGCCCCAGGACTAGCGGTCAAGAGACCCAGTACTTC.

The rearrangement joins TRBV20-1 to TRBJ1-4; 7 nucleotides agree with TRBD1. The CDR3 extends over 15 amino acids. With 0 bases clipped from V and 11 bases from J, the junction kept 12 bases outside the gene matches. Germline-derived CDR1 and CDR2 are DFQATT and SNEGSKA (reference sequence). CDR3 sequence (DNA): TGCAGTGCTAGAGATCGGGGGCCTCCAGGGGGGAAACTGTTTTTT. Protein sequence: CSARDRGPPGGKLFF.